The next 32 T cell receptor beta chains were all read from a single sample in a study of T cells in Graves' hyperthyroidism and ophthalmopathy. There were TCR beta CDR3 regions amplified from RNA transcripts. RT-PCR in the first round (using the HTBI primer set) targeted the TCR CDR3. Via MiXCR, TCRdb re-called the multiplex PCR reads, giving one row per CDR3 protein. The repertoire holds around 250,000 distinct CDR3 sequences, with 13% to 15% as singletons. The sample taken for sequencing was blood. The source is a woman aged 40 to 55 with Graves' hyperthyroidism that later progressed to Graves' ophthalmopathy.

This chain uses TRBV28 with TRBJ2-6; D is unresolved. Looked up from germline, CDR1 is MDHEN and CDR2 is SYDVKM. CDR3 length: 12 residues. V was pared by 8 bases and J by 2 bases, with 4 bases between. For the CDR3, the DNA is TGTGCCAGCGGTCCTGGGGCCAACGTCCTGACTTTC. Its translation: CASGPGANVLTF.

This clonotype was counted many times. The V and J genes are TRBV7-9 and TRBJ2-1, with 10 bases identical to TRBD2. The germline V gene encodes CDR1 SEHNR and CDR2 FQNEAQ (reference sequence). This CDR3 has 16 residues. Trimming at V came to 2 bases and at J to 8 bases, leaving 9 bases not matched to a gene. The CDR3 is CASSLLSGRARDEQFF. In DNA, the CDR3 is TGTGCCAGCAGCTTATTAAGCGGGAGGGCGCGAGATGAGCAGTTCTTC.

With respect to this clonotype: At one end, the junction sequence differs from germline, possibly due to a read error. This rearrangement joins TRBV11-3 to TRBJ2-7, with 8 bases that match TRBD2. CDR1 and CDR2 from the germline V gene are SGHNT and YENEEA. The CDR3 contains 16 residues. The CDR3 nucleotides are TGCGCCAGCAGCCCCCCGGAAAGCGGGAGAAGTTACGAGCAGTACTTC. Encoded protein: CASSPPESGRSYEQYF.

The gene calls are TRBV10-2 and TRBJ2-7, with a possible D match to TRBD2 (5 bases). The CDR3 loop spans 15 amino acids. Germline loops: CDR1 WSHSY, CDR2 SAAADI. V shed 0 bases and J shed 5 bases, with 14 bases lying between them. The CDR3 here is CASSESWGVGDEQYF. DNA of the CDR3: TGCGCCAGCAGTGAGTCATGGGGAGTCGGCGACGAGCAGTACTTC.

This clonotype was counted ten times or more. This chain uses TRBV5-5 with TRBJ2-3, with D possibly being TRBD2 (5 bases). From germline, CDR1 is SGHKS and CDR2 YYEKEE (reference sequence). This CDR3 is built from 16 residues. The V end lost 4 bases, the J end lost 2 bases, and 17 bases lay between the germline ends. The CDR3 DNA is TGTGCCAGCAGCGGAACCGGGGTACGAACCACAGATACGCAGTATTTT. Encoded protein: CASSGTGVRTTDTQYF.

The rearrangement joins TRBV7-3 to TRBJ2-3; TRBD2 agrees at 9 bases. The CDR3 covers 15 residues. Trimming cost V 5 bases and J 1 base; bases outside gene matches: 4. Germline-derived CDR1 and CDR2 are SGHTA and FQGTGA. The CDR3 sequence is CASSPRLAGTDTQYF. In DNA form, the CDR3 reads TGTGCCAGCAGCCCCCGACTAGCGGGCACAGATACGCAGTATTTT.

In its sample, this clonotype was seen many times. V and J are TRBV6-4 and TRBJ2-3; 10 nucleotides align to TRBD2. CDR3 size: 15 residues. Germline CDR1 is MRHNA and CDR2 is SNTAGT. V lost 6 bases, J lost 0 bases, and 3 bases stayed unmatched. CDR3 sequence: CASSKTSGSTDTQYF. Written as DNA, the CDR3 is TGTGCCAGCAGCAAGACTAGCGGGAGCACAGATACGCAGTATTTT.

This clonotype was counted between two and nine times. This chain uses TRBV14 with TRBJ2-7, with 8 bases matching TRBD2. The CDR3 is made up of 16 amino acids. In germline, CDR1 is SGHDN, CDR2 FVKESK. V lost 1 base and J lost 4; bases outside the gene matches: 9. CDR3 protein: CASSQGRTSLWYEQYF. The CDR3 DNA is TGTGCCAGCAGCCAAGGCCGGACTAGCTTATGGTACGAGCAGTACTTC. Combining the CDR3 with reference TRBV14 and TRBJ2-7 gives the whole variable domain EAGVTQFPSHSVIEKGQTVTLRCDPISGHDNLYWYRRVMGKEIKFLLHFVKESKQDESGMPNNRFLAERTGGTYSTLKVQPAELEDSGVYFCASSQGRTSLWYEQYFGPGTRLTVT.

This clonotype showed up many times. This sequence joins TRBV13 and TRBJ2-5; no clear D gene. Trimming stripped 2 bases from V and 5 bases from J, with 15 bases between. CDR3 length equals 15 residues. Germline V gene data show CDR1 as PRHDT and CDR2 as FYEKMQ (reference sequence). The chain's CDR3 is CASSLSDVSVETQYF. CDR3 in DNA: TGTGCCAGCAGCTTAAGTGATGTCAGTGTGGAGACCCAGTACTTC.

This clonotype has a count of ten or more. V and J are TRBV24-1 and TRBJ2-7; 9 bases fit TRBD2. The CDR3 loop spans 13 amino acids. J gave up 5 bases and V 6 bases, and 4 bases lay outside the gene matches. Germline CDR1 and CDR2: KGHDR and SFDVKD. CDR3 loop: CATSPRGRDEQYF. CDR3 in DNA: TGTGCCACCAGTCCCCGCGGGAGGGACGAGCAGTACTTC.

This rearrangement joins TRBV12-3 or TRBV12-4 to TRBJ2-2, with D possibly called TRBD1 or TRBD2 (6 bases each). The CDR3 sequence is 15 residues long. V was clipped by 7 bases and J by 5 bases, with 17 bases between them. The DNA for the CDR3 is TGTGCCAGCACCTTAGGGGGAGGCGGTACCGGGGAGCTGTTTTTT. Its protein product is CASTLGGGGTGELFF.

At least ten counts were recorded for this clonotype. The V call is TRBV9, the J call TRBJ2-3; a weak D match, TRBD2 (6 bases). The V gene lost 0 bases and the J gene lost 5 bases, with 10 bases spanning the gap. The V gene's germline CDR1 is SGDLS and CDR2 YYNGEE. The CDR3 sequence is 14 residues long. In nucleotides, the CDR3 is TGTGCCAGCAGCGTAGCGGGAGCGGAAGATACGCAGTATTTT. This sequence encodes CASSVAGAEDTQYF.

This clonotype was observed a few times. CDR3: CASSPVSSGNTIYF. Here the CDR3 DNA reads TGTGCCAGCAGCCCCGTAAGCTCTGGAAACACCATATATTTT. The chain employs TRBV14 and TRBJ1-3; D gene ambiguous. CDR1 is SGHDN and CDR2 is FVKESK in the germline V gene. There are 14 residues in the CDR3. The V end lost 4 bases, the J end lost 0 bases, and 7 bases lay between the germline ends.

This clonotype was recorded at least ten times. This chain links TRBV15 with TRBJ1-5; 7 bases map to TRBD1. This CDR3 is built from 16 residues. Trimming at V came to 0 bases and at J to 3 bases, leaving 5 bases not matched to a gene. Per germline, CDR1 LNHNV and CDR2 YYDKDF (reference sequence). As DNA, the CDR3 is TGTGCCACCAGCAGAGATCTGGGGACAGTCAATCAGCCCCAGCATTTT. It is translated as CATSRDLGTVNQPQHF.

Many counts were recorded for this clonotype. The chain links TRBV20-1 to TRBJ1-5; 9 bases fit TRBD1. Per germline, CDR1 DFQATT and CDR2 SNEGSKA (reference sequence). The CDR3 has 14 amino acids. The V gene end was trimmed by 4 bases and the J gene end by 5 bases; junction bases not matched to a gene: 6. As DNA, the CDR3 is TGCAGTGCTACGGTGGGGACAGGGCATCAGCCCCAGCATTTT. Its protein product is CSATVGTGHQPQHF.

To note about this clonotype: A single base separates this from a much larger clone, so it may be a read error. The chain uses TRBV6-5 and TRBJ2-1, with 12 bases aligning to TRBD2. The V segment lost 2 bases and the J segment 6 bases; nucleotides outside the gene matches: 8. Germline V gene lookup returns CDR1 MNHEY and CDR2 SVGAGI. The CDR3 runs to 17 residues. DNA for the CDR3: TGTGCCAGCAGTTACCCCAAGGGGACTAGCGGGCGCAATGAGCAGTTCTTC. Its protein is CASSYPKGTSGRNEQFF.

The gene calls are TRBV20-1 and TRBJ2-2; 8 bases align to TRBD2. The germline V gene has CDR1 DFQATT and CDR2 SNEGSKA (reference sequence). The CDR3 has 15 residues. The V and J ends lost 0 bases and 6 bases, in that order; junction bases with no gene match: 6. As DNA, the CDR3 is TGCAGTGCTAGAGATAGCGGGCGGGGGGCCGGGGAGCTGTTTTTT. Its translation: CSARDSGRGAGELFF.

This clonotype was detected only a few times. V gene TRBV15 combines with J gene TRBJ1-1; the match to TRBD1 covers 10 bases. With 5 bases clipped from V and 4 bases from J, the junction kept 1 base outside the gene matches. Germline V gives CDR1 LNHNV, CDR2 YYDKDF (reference sequence). The CDR3 has 13 amino acids. The CDR3 nucleotides read TGTGCCACCAGCCGGGACAGGGGCACTGAAGCTTTCTTT. The encoded protein is CATSRDRGTEAFF.

This clonotype was seen only once. V and J are TRBV2 and TRBJ2-2, with D possibly being TRBD2 (6 bases). From germline, CDR1 is SNHLY and CDR2 FYNNEI. V was trimmed by 1 base and J by 1 base, leaving 13 bases between them. The CDR3 length is 17 residues. The CDR3, as DNA: TGTGCCAGCAGTGAAGTATTCGGAGGGCGGAACACCGGGGAGCTGTTTTTT. It translates to CASSEVFGGRNTGELFF. Variable domain in full (rest from reference TRBV2 and TRBJ2-2): EPEVTQTPSHQVTQMGQEVILRCVPISNHLYFYWYRQILGQKVEFLVSFYNNEISEKSEIFDDQFSVERPDGSNFTLKIRSTKLEDSAMYFCASSEVFGGRNTGELFFGEGSRLTVL.

This clonotype was seen more than once but under ten times. This sequence may be a read error, since a much larger clone differs from it by one base. CDR3 in amino acids: CAGSEWVEYGYTF. CDR3 in DNA: TGTGCCGGCAGTGAATGGGTAGAATATGGCTACACCTTC. The rearrangement uses TRBV6-1 and TRBJ1-2; the D is unclear. Per germline, CDR1 MNHNS and CDR2 SASEGT. The CDR3 loop spans 13 amino acids.

This clonotype appeared many times. J is TRBJ2-3 and V is TRBV18; TRBD2 aligns across 7 bases. The CDR3 is 17 amino acids. Germline CDR1 is KGHSH and CDR2 is LQKENI. Unmatched junction bases numbered 13, after V lost 3 bases and J lost 4 bases. The CDR3 region has the DNA TGTGCCAGCTCACCTATGATCACGGCTAGCGGCCCAGATACGCAGTATTTT. This translates into CASSPMITASGPDTQYF.

This clonotype has just a few counts. The chain is built from TRBV5-1 and TRBJ2-7; D remains unclear. Germline CDR1 and CDR2: SGHRS and YFSETQ. The V end lost 0 bases, the J end lost 6 bases, and 16 bases lay between the germline ends. CDR3 length: 15 residues. CDR3 amino acids: CASSLGDGISAEQYF. The CDR3 region has the DNA TGCGCCAGCAGCTTGGGAGATGGGATTTCGGCCGAGCAGTACTTC. Full variable domain (remainder filled in from reference TRBV5-1 and TRBJ2-7): KAGVTQTPRYLIKTRGQQVTLSCSPISGHRSVSWYQQTPGQGLQFLFEYFSETQRNKGNFPGRFSGRQFSNSRSEMNVSTLELGDSALYLCASSLGDGISAEQYFGPGTRLTVT.

The gene calls are TRBV27 and TRBJ1-6; unclear D gene. V shed 2 bases and J shed 8 bases, with 7 bases lying between them. CDR3 length equals 13 residues. Germline V gene data show CDR1 as MNHEY and CDR2 as SMNVEV (reference sequence). Here the CDR3 reads CASSLREDSPLHF. CDR3 DNA sequence: TGTGCCAGCAGTTTAAGGGAGGATTCACCCCTCCACTTT.

The gene calls are TRBV11-2 and TRBJ2-5; TRBD2 matches at 12 bases. The V gene end was trimmed by 5 bases and the J gene end by 5 bases; junction bases not matched to a gene: 3. The CDR3 is 14 residues long. The germline CDR1 and CDR2 sequences are SGHAT and FQNNGV. CDR3 DNA: TGTGCCAGCAGCAGACTAGCGGGAGAGGAGACCCAGTACTTC. Its protein is CASSRLAGEETQYF.

A few counts support this clonotype. The rearrangement uses TRBV20-1 and TRBJ2-5; 7 bases are shared with TRBD2. The CDR3 extends over 14 amino acids. The germline V gene has CDR1 DFQATT and CDR2 SNEGSKA (reference sequence). V gave up 2 bases and J gave up 5 bases; unmatched junction bases: 8. The CDR3 nucleotides are TGCAGTGCTAGATGGCGGGGGTATCGGGAGACCCAGTACTTC. The encoded protein is CSARWRGYRETQYF.

This clonotype appeared many times. This sequence joins TRBV15 and TRBJ2-5; possible D gene TRBD2, 5 bases. V was pared by 0 bases and J by 5 bases, with 7 bases between. The CDR3 is 13 amino acids. CDR1 and CDR2 (germline): LNHNV, YYDKDF (reference sequence). The CDR3 DNA is TGTGCCACCAGCAGAGATAGGAGGGAGACCCAGTACTTC. This codes for CATSRDRRETQYF.

The chain combines TRBV20-1 with TRBJ1-1; D gene uncertain. The CDR3 extends over 13 amino acids. The germline gives CDR1 DFQATT, CDR2 SNEGSKA (reference sequence). V lost 2 bases and J lost 5, with 12 bases in between. CDR3 sequence reads: CSARRGGETEAFF. CDR3 bases: TGCAGTGCTAGACGTGGTGGGGAGACTGAAGCTTTCTTT.

In its sample, this clonotype was seen many times. The rearrangement links TRBV19 to TRBJ2-5; D is perhaps TRBD1 (6 bases). Between the trimmed V and J ends, which lost 3 bases and 7 bases, there was a span of 15 bases. There are 14 residues in the CDR3. Looked up from germline, CDR1 is LNHDA and CDR2 is SQIVND (reference sequence). This chain's CDR3 is CASSMGAGFVTQYF. CDR3 sequence (DNA): TGTGCCAGTAGTATGGGGGCAGGGTTTGTGACCCAGTACTTC. The full variable domain, with the rest looked up from reference TRBV19 and TRBJ2-5, is DGGITQSPKYLFRKEGQNVTLSCEQNLNHDAMYWYRQDPGQGLRLIYYSQIVNDFQKGDIAEGYSVSREKKESFPLTVTSAQKNPTAFYLCASSMGAGFVTQYFGPGTRLLVL.

Ten or more counts support this clonotype. The chain has TRBV30 and TRBJ1-1; D is undetermined. Between the trimmed V and J ends, which lost 4 bases and 1 base, there was a span of 7 bases. CDR1 and CDR2 (germline): GTSNPN, SVGIG (reference sequence). CDR3 length: 12 amino acids. Here the CDR3 DNA reads TGTGCCTGGAATCGCAAGAACACTGAAGCTTTCTTT. It encodes CAWNRKNTEAFF.

About this clonotype itself: A much larger clone differs by one base, so this may be a read error. The chain carries TRBV12-3 or TRBV12-4 and TRBJ2-2, with 8 bases fitting TRBD2. The V and J ends lost 3 bases and 4 bases, in that order; junction bases with no gene match: 13. The CDR3 is 18 residues long. CDR3 sequence (DNA): TGTGCCAGCAGTTTCCCCGTTGGAGCGGGAGTATCCACCGGGGAGCTGTTTTTT. Encoded protein: CASSFPVGAGVSTGELFF.

In this sample, this clonotype turned up many times. The chain couples TRBV10-3 to TRBJ2-5; D might be TRBD2 (6 bases). The CDR3 contains 13 residues. Between the trimmed V and J ends, which lost 6 bases and 5 bases, there was a span of 13 bases. Germline-derived CDR1 and CDR2 are ENHRY and SYGVKD. The DNA for the CDR3 is TGTGCCATCAGCCGACTAGGAGGGGAGACCCAGTACTTC. This translates into CAISRLGGETQYF.

This clonotype was recorded at least ten times. This chain uses TRBV15 with TRBJ2-3; 12 nucleotides line up with TRBD2. CDR1 is LNHNV, CDR2 YYDKDF, per germline (reference sequence). V shed 3 bases, J shed 5 bases, and the junction held 9 bases outside the gene matches. The CDR3 totals 17 residues. The CDR3 sequence is CATSSIRLAGEEDTQYF. The CDR3 nucleotides are TGTGCCACCAGCAGCATAAGACTAGCGGGAGAGGAAGATACGCAGTATTTT.